This TCR beta chain was captured in a study of T-cell reconstitution after alpha-beta-depleted transplantation in children. Study-wide findings and caveats: Two months or so post-transplant, alpha-beta T cells reportedly derived from several hundred expanded graft clones. Diversity of TCRbeta at day 60 was high in some patients, arising from surviving recipient T cells and thymic progenitors. The main origin of T-cell counts and diversity one year after transplant was newly produced T cells.

Preparation of the TCRbeta library involved a method that used unique molecular identifiers. Each CDR3 protein gets one entry after TCRdb re-called the PCR reads with MiXCR. The data hold about 160,000 distinct CDR3 sequences, with 11% observed a single time. This clonotype was picked up a small number of times. Its specificity is unknown. J lost 4 bases, V lost 1 base, and 4 bases had no gene match. Germline CDR1 reads SEHNR; CDR2 reads FQNEAQ (reference sequence). This CDR3 spans 16 amino acids. The sequence was obtained from a boy younger than 10 with acute myeloid leukemia, due to receive a stem cell transplant. Sequencing used PBMCs, obtained before TCRalphabeta/CD19-depleted stem cell transplant. The rearrangement joins TRBV7-9 to TRBJ2-5; 12 bases agree with TRBD1. CDR3 DNA: TGTGCCAGCAGCTTAGAAGGGACAGGGGGCCGAGAGACCCAGTACTTC. This sequence encodes CASSLEGTGGRETQYF.